This TCR beta chain was identified during a study of blood T cell repertoires in COVID-19. The assay was immunoSEQ multiplex PCR, and TCRdb's table has in-frame clones only and misses some. The profile covers approximately 260,000 clones, with approximately 92% appearing a single time and 3.5% to 5% taken by the ten largest. This CDR3 contains 15 residues. J gave up 9 bases and V 4 bases, and 9 bases lay outside the gene matches. CDR1 is SGHKS and CDR2 is YYEKEE in the germline V gene (reference sequence). Sequenced: peripheral blood. This clonotype originated in a woman aged 40-49 years who had recovered from COVID-19. The rearrangement joins TRBV5-5 to TRBJ2-1; 11 bases agree with TRBD1. Here the CDR3 reads CASSPGGGTGGEQFF. CDR3 nucleotide sequence: TGTGCCAGCAGCCCGGGTGGCGGGACAGGGGGTGAGCAGTTCTTC.